Listed below are T cell receptor beta chains from one sample, sequenced in a study of blood T cells in healthy people across ages. TCRdb used MiXCR to reprocess the 5' RACE reads, holding one entry per CDR3 protein. The sample lists about 930,000 distinct CDR3 sequences, about 29% occurring once. The same specimen was also included in a second study, on T cells of mothers and their children.

What was sequenced was blood. The receptors shown here come from a woman in her thirties or forties in good health. The CDR3 runs from the conserved cysteine through the conserved F or W.

v_call | cdr3_length | cdr3_aa
TRBV7-2 | 14 | CASSLAGVGEIQYF
TRBV28 | 13 | CASMGQGGQPQHF
TRBV7-2 | 13 | CASNGGTSSPLHF
TRBV12-3/TRBV12-4 | 16 | CASSPVSGFRYDEQFF
TRBV5-1 | 15 | CASEQGLAGGGEQFF
TRBV15 | 15 | CATSRDRAANYGYTF
TRBV20-1 | 14 | CSARAGQGDHEQFF
TRBV5-5 | 15 | CASSLEGMVLDEQYF
TRBV29-1 | 11 | CSVGRGPEAFF
TRBV5-1 | 15 | CASSLEYGSRQPQHF
TRBV5-5 | 16 | CASSSDPTAGTDTQYF
TRBV2 | 13 | CASRGQVNNEQFF
TRBV10-3 | 14 | CATRLAGETDTQYF
TRBV7-2 | 16 | CASSRDGTFPRGEQYF
TRBV3-1 | 13 | CASSQVPRYEQYF
TRBV29-1 | 14 | CSVENQGGWNEQYF
TRBV20-1 | 11 | CSALDNTEAFF
TRBV7-9 | 16 | CASSPQGQGATTEAFF
TRBV5-1 | 14 | CASSRNRAEETQYF
TRBV4-1 | 17 | CASSLRQDLSGANVLTF
TRBV20-1 | 15 | CSAERGHSSYNEQFF
TRBV28 | 17 | CASSFRQGGYSNQPQHF
TRBV2 | 15 | CASSVPEQGQWGYTF
TRBV27 | 17 | CASSSYRGRTYNSPLHF
TRBV19 | 15 | CASTAGTRKVNEQFF
TRBV10-3 | 13 | CAISGGEFYGYTF
TRBV5-5 | 14 | CASSQSGATDTQYF
TRBV9 | 14 | CANSVGAGQETQYF
TRBV5-1 | 15 | CASSLGQGLSYEQYF
TRBV6-2/TRBV6-3 | 19 | CASSLPGGSGMSSYNEQFF
TRBV7-2 | 16 | CASSYSGGAGTDTQYF
TRBV7-2 | 12 | CASSDFSQPQHF
TRBV5-1 | 16 | CASSPTGQVLRYEQYF
TRBV9 | 16 | CASSVLGRTEGETQYF
TRBV11-2 | 15 | CASSFEAASVGGYTF
TRBV2 | 13 | CASSGGRTYEQYF
TRBV27 | 15 | CASSLTGQGNNEQFF
TRBV7-2 | 14 | CASSWDRGPYEAFF